A selection of T cell receptor beta chains follows, all from one sample in a study of patients and donors after allogeneic stem cell transplantation. A single record per CDR3 protein comes from TCRdb applying MiXCR to the RT-PCR reads. The profile shows 920,000 or so distinct CDR3 sequences, roughly 17% of them singletons. Sequencing was carried out using blood, either unsorted or a sorted T cell fraction (not recorded which). The receptors stem from a human donor who was either an allogeneic HSCT recipient or a stem cell or donor lymphocyte infusion donor (not recorded which). It is not recorded whose cells these are; they may come from a transplant donor. The CDR3 runs from the conserved cysteine through the conserved F or W. A clone size is listed for some rows: how often the clone was seen (once, few, many), or a class if it is expanded.

- | TRBJ2-3 | 18 | TRBV9 | CASSVGIGGVPSTDTQYF
few | TRBJ1-5 | 12 | TRBV20-1 | CSVQGGGQPQHF
- | TRBJ1-1 | 14 | TRBV19 | CATRTGSISVEAFF
once | TRBJ2-7 | 14 | TRBV13 | CASKPAFSKSEQYF
- | TRBJ1-1 | 12 | TRBV6-1 | CASSGADREAFF
few | TRBJ2-5 | 17 | TRBV24-1 | CATSDLTGTGSQETQYF
few | TRBJ2-1 | 14 | TRBV7-3 | CASSLKVGGEKQFF
- | TRBJ2-2 | 17 | TRBV12-3/TRBV12-4 | CATLSEGTSGGDGELFF
few | TRBJ2-1 | 16 | TRBV27 | CASSLQGGRVPNEQFF
few | TRBJ1-1 | 14 | TRBV2 | CASSEARKNTEAFF
- | TRBJ2-2 | 13 | TRBV12-3/TRBV12-4 | CASRNKNTGELFF
many | TRBJ2-1 | 15 | TRBV5-1 | CASSLTSGAYNEQFF
many | TRBJ2-1 | 15 | TRBV24-1 | CATSVAGSSYNEQFF
few | TRBJ1-2 | 14 | TRBV20-1 | CSARDRRKTEGYTF
many | TRBJ1-6 | 14 | TRBV7-2 | CASSPSSYNSPLHF
once | TRBJ1-5 | 16 | TRBV28 | CASSPPQGARSQPQHF
- | TRBJ2-3 | 16 | TRBV5-1 | CASSRGQRGAIDTQYF
- | TRBJ2-7 | 13 | TRBV6-2/TRBV6-3 | CASSYRDHYEQYF
few | TRBJ1-5 | 14 | TRBV10-3 | CAISEGGSYQPQHF
few | TRBJ1-3 | 18 | TRBV4-3 | CASSQEGEGAVSGNTIYF
few | TRBJ2-2 | 17 | TRBV24-1 | CATSWAAGGLSTGELFF
- | TRBJ2-5 | 14 | TRBV6-1 | CASTPTQPRGTQYF
few | TRBJ2-3 | 15 | TRBV5-1 | CASSERLASADTQYF
few | TRBJ1-6 | 12 | TRBV20-1 | CSASPDDSPLHF
many | TRBJ1-2 | 14 | TRBV10-3 | CAISEDRVAYGYTF
- | TRBJ2-1 | 12 | TRBV5-6 | CASSIGRNEQFF
- | TRBJ1-1 | 14 | TRBV12-3/TRBV12-4 | CASSRSRGDTEAFF
many | TRBJ2-6 | 15 | TRBV12-3/TRBV12-4 | CASRTGSSGANVLTF
- | TRBJ2-7 | 13 | TRBV20-1 | CSASRGEAYEQYF
many | TRBJ1-5 | 13 | TRBV12-3/TRBV12-4 | CASSFWGDQPQHF
- | TRBJ1-5 | 15 | TRBV6-2/TRBV6-3 | CASSYFGQGHQPQHF
- | TRBJ2-7 | 13 | TRBV9 | CASSPRGEYEQYF
few | TRBJ1-2 | 16 | TRBV7-9 | CASSHADSLRAYGYTF
few | TRBJ1-1 | 14 | TRBV6-5 | CASSWGQGDMRAFF
few | TRBJ2-6 | 18 | TRBV5-6 | CASSLMGGANSGANVLTF
few | TRBJ2-2 | 16 | TRBV6-1 | CASSEGLGDDTGELFF
- | TRBJ1-1 | 16 | TRBV20-1 | CSASHPGRRKGTEAFF
- | TRBJ2-2 | 14 | TRBV11-3 | CASSPSGLTGELFF
few | TRBJ2-1 | 16 | TRBV10-3 | CAISDPRGGLSNEQFF
- | TRBJ1-4 | 15 | TRBV20-1 | CSARDPRNVNEKLFF
- | TRBJ2-1 | 14 | TRBV5-1 | CASSPRPLDNEQFF
few | TRBJ1-5 | 14 | TRBV18 | CASSPVPIGQPQHF
few | TRBJ2-7 | 13 | TRBV6-2/TRBV6-3 | CASSWSRQSEQYF
few | TRBJ2-3 | 13 | TRBV5-5 | CASSPQPQDTQYF
- | TRBJ2-7 | 12 | TRBV5-1 | CASRETTYEQYF